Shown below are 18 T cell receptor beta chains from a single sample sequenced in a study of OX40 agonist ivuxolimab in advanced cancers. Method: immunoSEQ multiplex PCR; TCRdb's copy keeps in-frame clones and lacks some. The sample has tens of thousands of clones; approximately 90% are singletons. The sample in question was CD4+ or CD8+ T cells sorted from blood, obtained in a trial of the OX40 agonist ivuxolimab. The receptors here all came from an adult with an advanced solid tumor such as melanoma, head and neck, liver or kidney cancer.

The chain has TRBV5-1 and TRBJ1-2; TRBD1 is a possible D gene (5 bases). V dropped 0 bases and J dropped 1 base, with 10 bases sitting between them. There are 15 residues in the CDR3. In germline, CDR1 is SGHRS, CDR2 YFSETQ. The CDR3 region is CASSLEGAFNYGYTF. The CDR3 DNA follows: TGCGCCAGCAGCTTGGAAGGGGCCTTTAACTATGGCTACACCTTC. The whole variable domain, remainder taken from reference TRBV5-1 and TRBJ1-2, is KAGVTQTPRYLIKTRGQQVTLSCSPISGHRSVSWYQQTPGQGLQFLFEYFSETQRNKGNFPGRFSGRQFSNSRSEMNVSTLELGDSALYLCASSLEGAFNYGYTFGSGTRLTVV.

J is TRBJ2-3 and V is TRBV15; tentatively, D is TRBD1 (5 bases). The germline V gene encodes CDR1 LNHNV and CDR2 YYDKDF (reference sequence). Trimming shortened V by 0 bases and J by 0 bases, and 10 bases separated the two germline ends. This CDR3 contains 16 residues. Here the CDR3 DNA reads TGTGCCACCAGCAGAGATTGGGGCGGTAGCACAGATACGCAGTATTTT. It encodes CATSRDWGGSTDTQYF.

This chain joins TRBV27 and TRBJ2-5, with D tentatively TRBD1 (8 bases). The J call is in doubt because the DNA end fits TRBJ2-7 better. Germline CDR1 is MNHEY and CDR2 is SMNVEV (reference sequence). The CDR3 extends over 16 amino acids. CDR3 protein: CASSSQGGEKSYEQYF. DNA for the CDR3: TGTGCCAGCAGTTCACAGGGGGGGGAAAAGTCCTACGAGCAGTACTTC.

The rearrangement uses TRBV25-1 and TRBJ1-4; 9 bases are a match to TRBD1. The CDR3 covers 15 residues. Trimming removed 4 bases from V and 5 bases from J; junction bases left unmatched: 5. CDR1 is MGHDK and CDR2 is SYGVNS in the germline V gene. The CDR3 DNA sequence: TGTGCCAGCAGTGTGAGCGGGACAGGGAATGAAAAACTGTTTTTT. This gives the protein CASSVSGTGNEKLFF.

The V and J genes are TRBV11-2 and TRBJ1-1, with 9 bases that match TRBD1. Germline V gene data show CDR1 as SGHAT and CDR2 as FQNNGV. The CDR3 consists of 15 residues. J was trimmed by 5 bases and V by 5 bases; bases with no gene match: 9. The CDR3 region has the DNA TGTGCCAGCAGCCCTTACAGGGGGCTTAGGACTGAAGCTTTCTTT. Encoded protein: CASSPYRGLRTEAFF. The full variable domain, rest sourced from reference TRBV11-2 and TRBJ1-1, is EAGVAQSPRYKIIEKRQSVAFWCNPISGHATLYWYQQILGQGPKLLIQFQNNGVVDDSQLPKDRFSAERLKGVDSTLKIQPAKLEDSAVYLCASSPYRGLRTEAFFGQGTRLTVV.

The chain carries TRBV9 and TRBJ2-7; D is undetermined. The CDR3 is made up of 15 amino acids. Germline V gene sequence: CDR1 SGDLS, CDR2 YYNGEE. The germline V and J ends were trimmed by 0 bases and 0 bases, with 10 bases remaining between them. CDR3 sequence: CASSVVPADSYEQYF. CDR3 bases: TGTGCCAGCAGCGTAGTGCCCGCTGACTCCTACGAGCAGTACTTC.

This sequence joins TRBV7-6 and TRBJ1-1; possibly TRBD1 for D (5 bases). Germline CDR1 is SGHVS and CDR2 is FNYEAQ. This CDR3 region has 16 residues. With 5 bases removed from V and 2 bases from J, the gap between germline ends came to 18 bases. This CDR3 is CASSRGGRTTNTEAFF. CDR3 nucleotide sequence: TGTGCCAGCAGCCGGGGGGGTAGAACTACAAACACTGAAGCTTTCTTT.

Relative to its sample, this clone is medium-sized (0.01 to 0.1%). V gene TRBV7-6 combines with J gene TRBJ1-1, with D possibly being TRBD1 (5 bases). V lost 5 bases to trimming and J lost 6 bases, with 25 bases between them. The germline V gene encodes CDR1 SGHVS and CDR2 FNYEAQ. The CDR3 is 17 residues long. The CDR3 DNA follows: TGTGCCAGCAGCCCCACCGGACCGGGGGTTCGTGGGGCTGAAGCTTTCTTT. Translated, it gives CASSPTGPGVRGAEAFF.

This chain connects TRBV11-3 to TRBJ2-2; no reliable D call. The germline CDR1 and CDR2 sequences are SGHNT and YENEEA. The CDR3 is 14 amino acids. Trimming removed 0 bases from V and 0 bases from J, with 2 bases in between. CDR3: CASSLEANTGELFF. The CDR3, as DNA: TGTGCCAGCAGCTTAGAAGCGAACACCGGGGAGCTGTTTTTT.

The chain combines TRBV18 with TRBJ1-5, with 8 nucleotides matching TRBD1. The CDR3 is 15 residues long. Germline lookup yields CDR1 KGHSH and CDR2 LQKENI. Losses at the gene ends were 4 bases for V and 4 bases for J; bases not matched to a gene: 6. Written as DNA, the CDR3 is TGTGCCAGCTCACTGGGGGACAGGACAAATCAGCCCCAGCATTTT. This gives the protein CASSLGDRTNQPQHF.

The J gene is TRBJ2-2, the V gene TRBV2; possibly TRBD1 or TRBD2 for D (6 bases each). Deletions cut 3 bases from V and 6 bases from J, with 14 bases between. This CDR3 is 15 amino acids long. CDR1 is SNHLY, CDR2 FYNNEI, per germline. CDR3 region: CASSEQGRNSGELFF. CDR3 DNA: TGTGCCAGCAGTGAGCAGGGGAGGAATTCCGGGGAGCTGTTTTTT.

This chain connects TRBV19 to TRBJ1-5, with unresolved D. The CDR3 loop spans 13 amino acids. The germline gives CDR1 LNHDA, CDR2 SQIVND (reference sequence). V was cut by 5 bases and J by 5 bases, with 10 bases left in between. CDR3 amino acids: CASSSQSDQPQHF. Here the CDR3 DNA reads TGTGCCAGTAGTTCCCAGTCGGATCAGCCCCAGCATTTT.

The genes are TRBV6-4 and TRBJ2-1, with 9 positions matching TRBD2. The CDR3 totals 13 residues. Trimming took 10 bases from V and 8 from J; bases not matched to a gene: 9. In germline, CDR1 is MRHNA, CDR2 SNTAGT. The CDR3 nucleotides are TGTGCCAACCCGGGACTAGCAGATCATGAGCAGTTCTTC. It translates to CANPGLADHEQFF.

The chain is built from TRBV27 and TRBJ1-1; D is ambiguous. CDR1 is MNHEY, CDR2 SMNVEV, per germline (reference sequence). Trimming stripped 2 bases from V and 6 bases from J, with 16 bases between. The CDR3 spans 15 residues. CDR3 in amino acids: CASSLITGLTAEAFF. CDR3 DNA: TGTGCCAGCAGTTTAATAACTGGGTTAACGGCTGAAGCTTTCTTT.

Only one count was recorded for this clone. CDR3 in amino acids: CASSLGTQGRGTQYF. The CDR3 nucleotides are TGTGCCAGCAGCCTAGGTACCCAGGGGAGGGGTACGCAGTATTTT. This chain joins TRBV6-6 and TRBJ2-3; a weak D match, TRBD2 (7 bases). In germline, CDR1 is MNHNY, CDR2 SVGAGI (reference sequence). The CDR3 has 15 amino acids. V lost 6 bases, J lost 8 bases, and 21 bases lay in between.

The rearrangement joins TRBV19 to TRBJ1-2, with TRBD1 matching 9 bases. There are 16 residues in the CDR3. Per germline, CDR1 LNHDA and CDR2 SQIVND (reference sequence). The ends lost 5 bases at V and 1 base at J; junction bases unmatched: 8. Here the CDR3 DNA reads TGTGCCAGTAGTGTGGACAGGGGCCGACGTAACTATGGCTACACCTTC. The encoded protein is CASSVDRGRRNYGYTF.

CDR3 coding DNA: TGCGCCAGCAGCTTGGGGGACGGGGGAAATGAGCAGTTCTTC. It encodes CASSLGDGGNEQFF. V is TRBV5-1 and J is TRBJ2-1; perhaps TRBD2 as D (6 bases). Germline CDR1 and CDR2: SGHRS and YFSETQ. The CDR3 runs 14 residues. The V end was cut by 0 bases, the J end by 7 bases, with 11 bases between.

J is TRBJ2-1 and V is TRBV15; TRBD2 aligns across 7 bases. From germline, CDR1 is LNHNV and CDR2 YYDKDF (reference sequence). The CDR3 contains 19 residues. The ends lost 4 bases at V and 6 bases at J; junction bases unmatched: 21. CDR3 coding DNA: TGTGCCACCAGCATTCCGGGACTCGGACTAGACGGCCTTTTCAATGAGCAGTTCTTC. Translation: CATSIPGLGLDGLFNEQFF.